The table lists the clone carrying this T cell receptor (beta chain) with a few counts. Germline assignment: CDR1 DFQATT and CDR2 SNEGSKA (reference sequence). Deletions cut 3 bases from V and 7 bases from J, with 9 bases between. The CDR3 spans 11 residues. The data are from a study of blood T cells in healthy people across ages. Through a sample-barcoded 5' primer and a J-beta primer mix, a second PCR was run for roughly 6 to 11 cycles. Any given sample supplied a minimum of 3 million CDR3-containing paired-end reads. TCRdb passed the 5' RACE reads through MiXCR, listing each CDR3 protein once. This sample yields about 1.5 million distinct CDR3 sequences, of which roughly 40% are seen a single time; approximately 7.9% belongs to the top ten.

This TCR derives from a young woman in good health. The sample consisted of blood. The rearrangement joins TRBV20-1 to TRBJ1-1; D not resolved. The CDR3 is CSASLGREAFF. Here the CDR3 DNA reads TGCAGTGCTAGTTTGGGCCGTGAAGCTTTCTTT.